These T cell receptor beta chains were read from a single sample in a study of blood T cell repertoires in COVID-19. Sequencing used immunoSEQ multiplex PCR; TCRdb keeps in-frame clones, though not all of them. The sample contains about 210,000 clones, more than 75% of which appear only once. The sample taken for sequencing was peripheral blood. All receptors derive from a middle-aged woman with acute or convalescent COVID-19. Each CDR3 is given with its conserved first and last residue. The D gene is left open where the match is weak. Clone size, where shown, is once, few, many, or a class for clones that have expanded.

size: -; J: TRBJ1-2; D: TRBD1; V: TRBV2; DNA: TGTGCCAGCAGTGCGGTTCAGGGGGCGGCCTATGGCTACACCTTC; CDR3: CASSAVQGAAYGYTF
size: -; J: TRBJ1-4; D: -; V: TRBV19; DNA: TGTGCCAGTAGAAGACCCCACAGTCAGAATGAAAAACTGTTTTTT; CDR3: CASRRPHSQNEKLFF
size: once; J: TRBJ1-2; D: -; V: TRBV10-1; DNA: TGCGCCAGCAGTCAGGATAGTAACTATGGCTACACCTTC; CDR3: CASSQDSNYGYTF
size: few; J: TRBJ1-6; D: TRBD1; V: TRBV5-6; DNA: TGTGCCAGCAGCCCTCGGGACAGCAGTTCACCCCTCCACTTT; CDR3: CASSPRDSSSPLHF
size: -; J: TRBJ2-2; D: TRBD1; V: TRBV7-3; DNA: TGTGCCAGCAGCCGGACAGGGAACACCGGGGAGCTGTTTTTT; CDR3: CASSRTGNTGELFF
size: -; J: TRBJ1-1; D: -; V: TRBV6-2/TRBV6-3; DNA: TGTGCCAGCAGTTATCGGGGTTTGAACACTGAAGCTTTCTTT; CDR3: CASSYRGLNTEAFF
size: -; J: TRBJ1-1; D: -; V: TRBV4-1; DNA: TGCGCCAGCAGCCAAGAAAGGGGCCCTGAAGCTTTCTTT; CDR3: CASSQERGPEAFF
size: -; J: TRBJ1-6; D: TRBD1; V: TRBV13; DNA: TGTGCCAGCAGCTTAGTCGAAACCGGACAGGTCGGCACCTATAATTCACCCCTCCACTTT; CDR3: CASSLVETGQVGTYNSPLHF
size: -; J: TRBJ1-5; D: -; V: TRBV4-2; DNA: TGTGCCAGCAGCCAAGAGCGGGACGGAAGTAATCAGCCCCAGCATTTT; CDR3: CASSQERDGSNQPQHF
size: once; J: TRBJ2-7; D: -; V: TRBV30; DNA: TGTGCCTGGAACATCGACAGGGGAGGGGAGCAGTACTTC; CDR3: CAWNIDRGGEQYF
size: -; J: TRBJ2-1; D: -; V: TRBV18; DNA: TGTGCCAGCTCACCACAGGAGTGGACCTACAATGAGCAGTTCTTC; CDR3: CASSPQEWTYNEQFF
size: -; J: TRBJ2-7; D: TRBD1; V: TRBV18; DNA: TGTGCCAGCTCACGGGCCTCTACCGTAGGGACAGCAACCTCCTACGAGCAGTACTTC; CDR3: CASSRASTVGTATSYEQYF
size: few; J: TRBJ2-3; D: TRBD2; V: TRBV15; DNA: TGTGCCACCAGCAGAGGCACGACCGGGAGGCTCACAGATACGCAGTATTTT; CDR3: CATSRGTTGRLTDTQYF
size: -; J: TRBJ1-2; D: TRBD1; V: TRBV9; DNA: TGTGCCAGCAGCGTAGCACAGGGGGATGGGGGCTACACCTTC; CDR3: CASSVAQGDGGYTF
size: -; J: TRBJ1-2; D: -; V: TRBV2; DNA: TGTGCCAGCAGTGAAGGGACAGCCTATGGCTACACCTTC; CDR3: CASSEGTAYGYTF